This T cell receptor beta chain was sequenced during a study of blood T cell repertoires in COVID-19. CDR1 and CDR2 from the germline V gene are SGHDT and YYEEEE. Trimming took 4 bases from V and 6 from J, leaving 17 bases between them. CDR3 length: 15 amino acids. This clone was seen a few times. Generated by immunoSEQ multiplex PCR, the TCRdb table keeps only in-frame clones and is missing some. In the table there are approximately 60,000 clones, around 76% of which are singletons. The chain is built from TRBV5-6 and TRBJ1-5; a possible D gene is TRBD1 (6 bases). What was sequenced was peripheral blood. The clonotype was recovered from a man in his forties or fifties with active or convalescent COVID-19. The CDR3 nucleotides read TGTGCCAGCAGCCGACGGGGGGCGATCGGTCAGCCCCAGCATTTT. Translating it yields CASSRRGAIGQPQHF. The whole variable domain, remainder taken from reference TRBV5-6 and TRBJ1-5, is DAGVTQSPTHLIKTRGQQVTLRCSPKSGHDTVSWYQQALGQGPQFIFQYYEEEERQRGNFPDRFSGHQFPNYSSELNVNALLLGDSALYLCASSRRGAIGQPQHFGDGTRLSIL.